This T cell receptor (beta chain) was observed in a study of CD8 T cells in Susac syndrome. When the RNA was reverse transcribed, random hexamers were used with an input of roughly 0.45 to 1 ug. Amplification of TCR beta CDR3 used immunoSEQ multiplex PCR across 54 Vbeta and 13 Jbeta. TCRdb re-called the immunoSEQ multiplex PCR reads with MiXCR, one entry per CDR3 protein. Of 350,000 to 550,000 distinct CDR3 sequences in the sample, 85% were seen once. The TEMRA cells underwent FACS enrichment, while the CD8+ and CD4+ T cells underwent negative isolation. Specimen: CD8+ T cells from PBMCs. This clonotype was obtained from a human donor with multiple sclerosis.

CDR3 nucleotides: TGCAGCGTTGGTGGGGAAGATACGCAGTATTTT. Protein sequence: CSVGGEDTQYF. The chain recombines TRBV29-1 with TRBJ2-3; D is unclear. The CDR3 consists of 11 residues. CDR1 and CDR2 from the germline V gene are SQVTM and ANQGSEA. Trimming cost V 4 bases and J 5 bases, with 7 bases left between them.